Listed below are T cell receptor beta chains from one sample, sequenced in a study of CD8+ T cells in alopecia areata. Assay: immunoSEQ multiplex PCR; the TCRdb copy retains only in-frame clones and omits some. Of about 150,000 clones listed, around 54% are singletons. Sequencing was carried out using CD4+ T cells sorted from blood. All receptors derive from a human donor in good health. The CDR3 runs from the conserved cysteine through the conserved F or W. A D gene is named only where the DNA matches it firmly. Clone size is stated in some rows and not others, as once, few, many or a class when expanded.

>TRBV27|TRBD2|NA|TRBJ2-2
CASSLLVAGTNTGELFF
TGTGCCAGCAGTTTATTGGTAGCGGGGACGAACACCGGGGAGCTGTTTTTT
>TRBV30|NA|NA|TRBJ1-5
CAWSLAGNQPQHF
TGTGCCTGGAGCTTGGCGGGAAATCAGCCCCAGCATTTT
>TRBV19|NA|few|TRBJ2-2
CASTADIRPPNTGELFF
TGTGCCAGTACCGCGGACATTCGACCCCCTAACACCGGGGAGCTGTTTTTT
>TRBV29-1|NA|NA|TRBJ2-5
CSVVEGQGTQYF
TGCAGCGTTGTGGAGGGGCAGGGGACCCAGTACTTC
>TRBV7-7|NA|NA|TRBJ2-7
CASSLTLFSYEQYF
TGTGCTAGCAGCTTAACTTTATTTTCCTACGAGCAGTACTTC
>TRBV30|NA|NA|TRBJ1-5
CAWSAGSNQPQHF
TGTGCCTGGAGTGCAGGGAGTAATCAGCCCCAGCATTTT
>TRBV29-1|NA|NA|TRBJ2-7
CSVRPGGYEQYF
TGCAGCGTTCGTCCCGGGGGATACGAGCAGTACTTC
>TRBV4-1|TRBD1|NA|TRBJ2-7
CASSPSVTGGKGYEQYF
TGCGCCAGCAGCCCGTCTGTTACAGGGGGAAAAGGCTACGAGCAGTACTTC
>TRBV6-1|NA|NA|TRBJ2-1
CAGDARLGARNEQFF
TGTGCCGGCGATGCACGTCTGGGGGCCAGGAATGAGCAGTTCTTC
>TRBV14|NA|NA|TRBJ2-3
CASSQDQVWSPSTDTQYF
TGTGCCAGCAGCCAAGATCAAGTGTGGTCCCCCTCCACAGATACGCAGTATTTT
>TRBV4-1|TRBD1|NA|TRBJ2-6
CASSRPGQGPTGANVLTF
TGCGCCAGCAGCCGTCCGGGACAGGGGCCTACTGGGGCCAACGTCCTGACTTTC
>TRBV6-5|TRBD1|NA|TRBJ2-1
CASSYTGQGRGNEQFF
TGTGCCAGCAGTTACACGGGACAGGGTCGAGGCAATGAGCAGTTCTTC
>TRBV5-1|NA|once|TRBJ2-6
CASSLSAVGANVLTF
TGCGCCAGCAGCTTGAGTGCTGTTGGGGCCAACGTCCTGACTTTC
>TRBV5-1|NA|NA|TRBJ1-3
CASSQDRNTIYF
TGCGCCAGCAGCCAGGACAGAAACACCATATATTTT
>TRBV7-9|NA|NA|TRBJ1-5
CASTPSGAAGQPQHF
TGTGCCAGCACCCCTTCGGGGGCGGCGGGTCAGCCCCAGCATTTT
>TRBV29-1|TRBD1|NA|TRBJ2-5
CSARDRPFQETQYF
TGCAGCGCTAGGGACAGACCATTTCAAGAGACCCAGTACTTC
>TRBV5-4|NA|NA|TRBJ2-5
CASSYRETQYF
TGTGCCAGCAGCTACAGAGAGACCCAGTACTTC
>TRBV30|TRBD1|NA|TRBJ2-5
CAWRSRGRGETQYF
TGTGCCTGGAGATCTAGGGGGCGAGGAGAGACCCAGTACTTC
>TRBV28|NA|NA|TRBJ2-6
CASSLAGGPFNVLTF
TGTGCCAGCAGTTTAGCCGGTGGCCCCTTCAACGTCCTGACTTTC
>TRBV29-1|NA|few|TRBJ2-1
CSVEWDWPGEFF
TGCAGCGTTGAATGGGACTGGCCGGGCGAGTTCTTC
>TRBV28|NA|few|TRBJ2-3
CASSGQRGDTQYF
TGTGCCAGCTCAGGACAGCGGGGAGATACGCAGTATTTT
>TRBV2|TRBD2|NA|TRBJ2-5
CASRQGLAEETQYF
TGTGCCAGCAGACAGGGACTAGCGGAAGAGACCCAGTACTTC
>TRBV6-1|TRBD1|few|TRBJ1-2
CASSAARGLGYTF
TGTGCCAGCAGCGCGGCTAGGGGGCTTGGCTACACCTTC
>TRBV9|TRBD2|NA|TRBJ2-5
CASSETSGRASVVTQYF
TGTGCCAGCAGCGAGACTAGCGGGAGGGCCTCAGTCGTGACCCAGTACTTC
>TRBV7-2|TRBD2|NA|TRBJ2-5
CASSLAGVGETQYF
TGTGCCAGCAGCTTGGCGGGAGTTGGTGAGACCCAGTACTTC
>TRBV29-1|NA|NA|TRBJ2-5
CSVGGRRQETQYF
TGCAGCGTTGGGGGCAGGAGACAAGAGACCCAGTACTTC
>TRBV2|TRBD1|NA|TRBJ2-7
CASEWDSDYLTYEQYF
TGTGCCAGCGAATGGGACAGTGATTATCTTACCTACGAGCAGTACTTC
>TRBV5-4|NA|NA|TRBJ2-2
CASSSYRARELFF
TGTGCCAGCAGCTCCTATAGGGCAAGGGAGCTGTTTTTT
>TRBV7-2|NA|few|TRBJ2-5
CASLADRGETQYF
TGTGCCAGCCTCGCCGACCGAGGCGAGACCCAGTACTTC